A selection of T cell receptor beta chains follows, all from one sample in a study of T cell changes during pregnancy in multiple sclerosis. The data were produced by immunoSEQ multiplex PCR, yet TCRdb's version contains in-frame clones alone and is incomplete. The data contain 30,000 to 45,000 clones, 88% of them singletons. Sequenced here: CD4+ T cells from peripheral blood mononuclear cells, sampled before pregnancy. The receptor source for this set is a female donor with multiple sclerosis, enrolled in a pregnancy study. The CDR3 runs from the conserved cysteine through the conserved F or W. A D gene is named only where the DNA matches it firmly. Clone size appears in some rows only: once, few, many, or a class for an expanded clone.

d_call	v_call	clone_size	j_call	cdr3_aa	cdr3_nt
TRBD1	TRBV10-3	once	TRBJ2-6	CAINPGQGISGANVLTF	TGTGCCATCAACCCGGGACAGGGAATTTCTGGGGCCAACGTCCTGACTTTC
TRBD2	TRBV2	-	TRBJ2-1	CASSRGLAEHNEQFF	TGTGCCAGCAGCAGGGGACTAGCGGAGCACAATGAGCAGTTCTTC
-	TRBV4-2	-	TRBJ2-6	CASSQDTSLSGANVLTF	TGTGCCAGCAGCCAAGATACCAGTCTCTCTGGGGCCAACGTCCTGACTTTC
-	TRBV30	-	TRBJ1-2	CAWSRTVDGYTF	TGTGCCTGGAGTCGGACAGTGGATGGCTACACCTTC
-	TRBV5-1	-	TRBJ1-1	CASSLDGGSSTEAFF	TGCGCCAGCAGCTTGGACGGGGGGTCTAGCACTGAAGCTTTCTTT
-	TRBV7-2	medium-sized	TRBJ1-2	CASSFINYGYTF	TGTGCCAGCAGCTTCATTAACTATGGCTACACCTTC
TRBD1	TRBV5-1	-	TRBJ2-2	CASSSGTGRRDGELFF	TGCGCCAGCAGCTCGGGGACAGGACGAAGAGACGGGGAGCTGTTTTTT
-	TRBV18	-	TRBJ2-3	CASSIVMTDTDTQYF	TGTGCCAGCTCGATCGTCATGACAGACACAGATACGCAGTATTTT
TRBD2	TRBV4-2	-	TRBJ2-5	CASSQVFGAPGGLETQYF	TGTGCCAGCAGCCAAGTCTTCGGGGCTCCGGGAGGGCTAGAGACCCAGTACTTC
TRBD1	TRBV7-3	-	TRBJ2-7	CASSPGGHFHSYEQYF	TGTGCCAGCAGCCCAGGGGGACACTTCCACTCCTACGAGCAGTACTTC
-	TRBV5-1	medium-sized	TRBJ2-4	CASSSNGAKNIQYF	TGCGCCAGCAGTTCTAACGGAGCCAAAAACATTCAGTACTTC
-	TRBV30	-	TRBJ1-5	CAWSAGFGQPQHF	TGTGCCTGGAGTGCAGGGTTTGGTCAGCCCCAGCATTTT
-	TRBV7-9	-	TRBJ1-2	CASDTGNNYGYTF	TGTGCCAGCGATACAGGGAATAACTATGGCTACACCTTC
-	TRBV9	-	TRBJ2-7	CASSVEPRYEQYF	TGTGCCAGCAGCGTTGAGCCCCGGTACGAGCAGTACTTC
TRBD1	TRBV28	-	TRBJ2-7	CANQDRVTYEQYF	TGTGCCAACCAGGACAGGGTCACCTACGAGCAGTACTTC
-	TRBV5-6	-	TRBJ1-5	CASSLGGKAGERPQHF	TGTGCCAGCAGCTTGGGGGGAAAGGCAGGGGAGAGGCCCCAGCATTTT
TRBD1	TRBV27	once	TRBJ2-7	CASSLKGTGVGYEQYF	TGTGCCAGCAGTTTAAAGGGGACAGGGGTTGGGTACGAGCAGTACTTC
-	TRBV5-1	-	TRBJ1-1	CASSLDRPNTEAFF	TGCGCCAGCAGCTTGGACAGGCCCAACACTGAAGCTTTCTTT
TRBD2	TRBV7-9	-	TRBJ2-5	CASSTGLAGVETQYF	TGTGCCAGCAGCACGGGACTAGCGGGAGTAGAGACCCAGTACTTC
-	TRBV7-8	-	TRBJ2-1	CASSLSGVYNEQFF	TGTGCCAGCAGTCTTAGCGGCGTATACAATGAGCAGTTCTTC
-	TRBV5-8	-	TRBJ2-2	CASSYGQLLTLITGELFF	TGTGCCAGCAGCTACGGACAGCTCTTAACCCTGATTACCGGGGAGCTGTTTTTT
-	TRBV4-1	-	TRBJ1-1	CASSHPSRENTEAFF	TGCGCCAGCAGCCATCCAAGTCGGGAGAACACTGAAGCTTTCTTT
TRBD2	TRBV7-3	-	TRBJ2-3	CASSPLAGPDTQYF	TGTGCCAGCAGCCCCCTAGCGGGACCAGATACGCAGTATTTT
TRBD2	TRBV4-1	-	TRBJ2-1	CASSLGSGIYNEQFF	TGCGCCAGCAGCCTCGGTAGCGGGATCTACAATGAGCAGTTCTTC
TRBD2	TRBV30	-	TRBJ2-5	CAWTPGLAGGGRGQYF	TGTGCCTGGACACCGGGGCTAGCGGGAGGGGGTCGGGGCCAGTACTTC
TRBD1	TRBV6-6	-	TRBJ2-7	CASRPRQGVYEQYF	TGTGCCAGCAGACCTAGACAGGGGGTCTACGAGCAGTACTTC
-	TRBV5-4	-	TRBJ1-2	CASSLDRVNYGYTF	TGTGCCAGCAGCTTGGACAGGGTAAACTATGGCTACACCTTC
-	TRBV30	-	TRBJ1-5	CAWSFSAGGGQPQHF	TGTGCCTGGAGTTTCAGCGCTGGGGGGGGTCAGCCCCAGCATTTT
TRBD1	TRBV7-2	once	TRBJ2-5	CASSRDSQETQYF	TGTGCCAGCAGCAGGGACAGCCAAGAGACCCAGTACTTC
TRBD1	TRBV6-5	-	TRBJ1-5	CASRETGNSNQPQHF	TGTGCCAGCAGAGAGACAGGGAATAGCAATCAGCCCCAGCATTTT
TRBD2	TRBV6-1	-	TRBJ2-2	CASSGLAGAGTGELFF	TGTGCCAGCAGTGGACTAGCGGGAGCGGGCACCGGGGAGCTGTTTTTT
TRBD1	TRBV2	-	TRBJ1-5	CASTRDSSWQPQHF	TGTGCCAGCACCCGGGACAGCTCATGGCAGCCCCAGCATTTT
-	TRBV6-1	-	TRBJ2-5	CASSEVSGGETQYF	TGTGCCAGCAGTGAGGTGAGCGGTGGAGAGACCCAGTACTTC
TRBD1	TRBV10-3	-	TRBJ2-7	CAISGSGGSYEQYF	TGTGCCATCAGTGGATCAGGGGGCTCCTACGAGCAGTACTTC
TRBD1	TRBV7-9	-	TRBJ2-7	CASSLSQGADEQYF	TGTGCCAGCAGCTTAAGCCAGGGGGCCGACGAGCAGTACTTC
-	TRBV28	-	TRBJ1-2	CASSLGPGGNYGYTF	TGTGCCAGCAGTTTGGGGCCGGGAGGGAACTATGGCTACACCTTC